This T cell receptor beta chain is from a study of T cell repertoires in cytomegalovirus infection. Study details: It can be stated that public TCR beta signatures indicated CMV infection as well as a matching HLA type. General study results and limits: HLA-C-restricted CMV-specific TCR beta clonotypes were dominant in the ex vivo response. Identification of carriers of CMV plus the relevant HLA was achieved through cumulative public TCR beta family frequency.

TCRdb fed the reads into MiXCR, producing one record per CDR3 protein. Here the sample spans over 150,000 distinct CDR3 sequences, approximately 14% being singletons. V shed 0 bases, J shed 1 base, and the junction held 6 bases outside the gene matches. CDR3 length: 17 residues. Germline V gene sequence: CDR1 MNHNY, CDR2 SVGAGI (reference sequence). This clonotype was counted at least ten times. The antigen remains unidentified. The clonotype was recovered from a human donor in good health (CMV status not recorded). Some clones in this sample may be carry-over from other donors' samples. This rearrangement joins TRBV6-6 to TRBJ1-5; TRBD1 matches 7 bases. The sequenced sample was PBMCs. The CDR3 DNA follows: TGTGCCAGCAGTTACTCGAGAGGGACAGTGAGCAATCAGCCCCAGCATTTT. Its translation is CASSYSRGTVSNQPQHF.